The present T cell receptor beta chain was sequenced within a study of beta chain features in type 1 diabetes. The wider study: No age, gender or cell yield differences were seen between patients and healthy donors. Study-level results: The study found fewer insertions and more deletions at VDJ junctions in type 1 diabetes patients. TCRB CDR3s were moderately but significantly shorter in Type 1 diabetes patients in all four CD4+ subsets.

This clone occurred a few times. Its cognate antigen is unknown. The V end was cut by 0 bases, the J end by 3 bases, with 9 bases between. CDR3 length: 13 amino acids. Germline CDR1 and CDR2: GTSNPN and SVGIG (reference sequence). One heparinised blood draw averaging about 116 mL was given by each donor. The authors reverse transcribed all of the isolated RNA, so sequencing captured expressed TCRB transcripts. The data were produced by immunoSEQ multiplex PCR, yet TCRdb's version contains in-frame clones alone and is incomplete. The table lists nearly 700,000 clones, under 15% of them singletons. The clonotype comes from a man in his late teens or twenties with type 1 diabetes. The specimen sequenced was naive CD4+ T cells from blood. The chain links TRBV30 to TRBJ2-7; a weak D match, TRBD1 (6 bases). This CDR3 is CAWSVGHLYEQYF. As DNA, the CDR3 is TGTGCCTGGAGTGTGGGACACCTCTACGAGCAGTACTTC.